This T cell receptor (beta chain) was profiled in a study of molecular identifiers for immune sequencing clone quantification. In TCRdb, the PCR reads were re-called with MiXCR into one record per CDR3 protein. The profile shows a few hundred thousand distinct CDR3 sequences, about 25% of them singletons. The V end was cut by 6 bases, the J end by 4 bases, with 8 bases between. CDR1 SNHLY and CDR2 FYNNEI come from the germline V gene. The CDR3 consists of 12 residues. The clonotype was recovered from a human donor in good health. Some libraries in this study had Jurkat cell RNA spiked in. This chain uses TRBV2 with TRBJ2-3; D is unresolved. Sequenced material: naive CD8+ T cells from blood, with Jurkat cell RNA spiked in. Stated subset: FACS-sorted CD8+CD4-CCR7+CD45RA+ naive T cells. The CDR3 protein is CASRSPPDTQYF. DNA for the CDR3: TGTGCCAGCAGATCGCCGCCAGATACGCAGTATTTT.